The sequence of this T cell receptor beta chain was determined in a study of shared clonotypes between healthy human individuals. Details on this clone: Antigen specificity is unknown.

Terminally differentiated effector memory CD45RA+ cells were left out of the naive CD8 fraction, which was CD45RO-negative and positively selected for CCR7. Healthy and HIV-negative, the adult donors had no recent acute infections or vaccinations. V was pared by 4 bases and J by 1 base, with 14 bases between. The CDR3 contains 15 residues. Germline lookup yields CDR1 LGHNA and CDR2 YSLEER. The authors distributed each subset's genomic DNA evenly over several immunoSEQ plates. Sequenced by immunoSEQ multiplex PCR; TCRdb stores in-frame clones only, minus some. The top ten hold 0.2% to 0.25% of the sample, which has 800,000 or so clones, around 96% seen once. Study-wide findings and caveats: Sampling involved blood alone; tissue repertoires likely differ.

J is TRBJ2-7 and V is TRBV4-3; D gene ambiguous. Specimen: naive CD8+ T cells sorted from blood. The origin of this receptor is a man aged 30-40 years in good health. The CDR3 DNA sequence: TGCGCCAGCAGCCGCGGCTTGGGCACTTCCTACGAGCAGTACTTC. It translates to CASSRGLGTSYEQYF.